In its sample, the clone carrying this T cell receptor beta chain was seen once. This sample stems from a study of blood T cell repertoires in COVID-19. Study-level information: COVID-19 samples collected from the United States, Italy and Spain covered acute and convalescent phases. The analysed material was cDNA or gDNA that came from T cells, B-cell-depleted T cells, or PBMCs.

The V gene's germline CDR1 is SGHNT and CDR2 YYREEE (reference sequence). The CDR3 sequence is 20 residues long. With 4 bases clipped from V and 5 bases from J, the junction kept 26 bases outside the gene matches. As processed by the authors: Amplification of reference gene primers was used by the study to estimate nucleated cell counts. TCRdb keeps only in-frame clones here, not all; method: immunoSEQ multiplex PCR. V, J and clone size reflect that table, while D and trimming were determined from the DNA. The sample lists 150,000 or so clones; over 70% were seen once. The genes are TRBV5-4 and TRBJ2-7, with 8 bases that match TRBD2. Material: peripheral blood. The clonotype comes from a woman in her sixties or seventies with acute or convalescent COVID-19. The CDR3 sequence: CASSRGGLSGRTGTTNEQYF. CDR3 in DNA: TGTGCCAGCAGCCGGGGGGGGCTCTCGGGGCGGACCGGGACAACAAACGAGCAGTACTTC.